This T cell receptor (beta chain) comes out of a study of ipilimumab plus nivolumab after autologous stem cell transplantation. Study-wide background: Patients received a median of about 5 ipilimumab and eight or nine nivolumab doses.

Trimming took off 6 bases at V and 1 base at J, with 13 bases between the two ends. From germline, CDR1 is MNHEY and CDR2 SVGAGI. This CDR3 is built from 15 residues. Here immunoSEQ multiplex PCR was the method, and the copy in TCRdb shows in-frame clones only, minus some. The top ten hold 15% to 20% of the sample, which has 15,000 or so clones, roughly four fifths seen once. Through week 26, nivolumab 3 mg/kg IV was given weeks 1, 4, 7, 10, then biweekly. This clone appeared once. This rearrangement joins TRBV6-5 to TRBJ2-1, with D perhaps given as TRBD1 or TRBD2 (6 bases each). This clonotype originated in a male donor with diffuse large B-cell lymphoma. The sample consisted of PBMCs, taken in a trial of ipilimumab plus nivolumab as post-transplant consolidation. As DNA, the CDR3 is TGTGCCAGCAGCCCACGGAGGGGGTCCTACAATGAGCAGTTCTTC. Translating gives CASSPRRGSYNEQFF.